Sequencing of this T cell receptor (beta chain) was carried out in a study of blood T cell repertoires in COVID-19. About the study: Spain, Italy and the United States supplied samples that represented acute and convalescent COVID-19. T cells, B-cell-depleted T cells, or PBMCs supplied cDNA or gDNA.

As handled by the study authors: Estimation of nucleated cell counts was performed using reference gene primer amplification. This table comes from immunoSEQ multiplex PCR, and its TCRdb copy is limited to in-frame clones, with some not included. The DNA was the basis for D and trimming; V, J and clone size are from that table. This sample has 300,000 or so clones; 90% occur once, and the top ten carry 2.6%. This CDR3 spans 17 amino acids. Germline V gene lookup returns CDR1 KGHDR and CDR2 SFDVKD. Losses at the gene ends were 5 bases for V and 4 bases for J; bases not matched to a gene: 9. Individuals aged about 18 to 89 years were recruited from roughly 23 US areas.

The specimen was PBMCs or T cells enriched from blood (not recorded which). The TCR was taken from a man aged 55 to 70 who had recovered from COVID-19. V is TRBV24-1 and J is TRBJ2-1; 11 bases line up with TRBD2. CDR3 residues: CATSALRLAGQYNEQFF. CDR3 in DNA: TGTGCCACCAGTGCTCTCCGACTAGCGGGACAATACAATGAGCAGTTCTTC.